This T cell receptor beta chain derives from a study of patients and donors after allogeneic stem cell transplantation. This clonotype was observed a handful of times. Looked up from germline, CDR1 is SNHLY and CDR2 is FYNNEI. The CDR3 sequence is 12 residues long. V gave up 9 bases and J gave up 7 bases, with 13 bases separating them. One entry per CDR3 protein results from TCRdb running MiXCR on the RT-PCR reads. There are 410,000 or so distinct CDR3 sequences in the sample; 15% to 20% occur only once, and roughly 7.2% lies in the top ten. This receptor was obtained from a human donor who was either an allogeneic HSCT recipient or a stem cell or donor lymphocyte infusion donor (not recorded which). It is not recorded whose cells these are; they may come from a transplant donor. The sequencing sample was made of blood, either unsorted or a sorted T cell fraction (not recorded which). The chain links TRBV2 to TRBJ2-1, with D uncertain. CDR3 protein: CARLGLGNEQFF. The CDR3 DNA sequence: TGTGCCAGACTGGGCCTTGGGAATGAGCAGTTCTTC.